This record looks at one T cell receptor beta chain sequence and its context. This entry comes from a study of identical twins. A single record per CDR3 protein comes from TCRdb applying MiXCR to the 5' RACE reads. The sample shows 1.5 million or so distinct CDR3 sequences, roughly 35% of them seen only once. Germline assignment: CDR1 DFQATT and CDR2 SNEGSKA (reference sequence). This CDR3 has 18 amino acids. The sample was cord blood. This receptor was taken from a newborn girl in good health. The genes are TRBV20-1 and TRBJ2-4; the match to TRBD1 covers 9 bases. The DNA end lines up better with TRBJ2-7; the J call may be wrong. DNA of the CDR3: TGCAGTGCTAGAGATCGGGGGACAGGGTACCGCTTCTCCTACGAGCAGTACTTC. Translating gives CSARDRGTGYRFSYEQYF.